The 22 T cell receptor beta chains given below trace back to one sample, sequenced in a study of cytomegalovirus exposure and HLA in healthy donors. PCR involved 60 Vbeta and 13 Jbeta primers. Only in-frame clones appear in the TCRdb table, and some are missing; sequencing was by immunoSEQ multiplex PCR. Among about 160,000 clones listed, around four fifths were seen once. The specimen sequenced was PBMCs. All receptors come from a man between 18 and 29 years old in good health and CMV-seronegative.

The chain has TRBV28 and TRBJ2-7; tentatively, D is TRBD1 (6 bases). This CDR3 is 16 amino acids long. Trimming pared 6 bases from V and 2 bases from J, leaving 20 bases between. CDR1 and CDR2 (germline): MDHEN, SYDVKM. The CDR3: CASRPIRGQPAYEQYF. The CDR3 DNA reads as TGTGCCAGCAGACCTATCCGGGGACAACCCGCCTACGAGCAGTACTTC.

V and J are TRBV19 and TRBJ1-6; D is undetermined. Germline-derived CDR1 and CDR2 are LNHDA and SQIVND (reference sequence). Trimming cost V 3 bases and J 4 bases, with 10 bases left between them. This CDR3 spans 15 amino acids. CDR3 bases: TGTGCCAGTAGTATCCGGAGGGCTTATAATTCACCCCTCCACTTT. This encodes CASSIRRAYNSPLHF.

V and J are TRBV7-9 and TRBJ1-5; tentative D call: TRBD1 (5 bases). This CDR3 has 14 amino acids. CDR1 and CDR2 (germline): SEHNR, FQNEAQ (reference sequence). Trimming stripped 3 bases from V and 5 bases from J, with 11 bases between. The CDR3 DNA follows: TGTGCCAGCAGCTTGGCTCCGGGGGATCAGCCCCAGCATTTT. Translated: CASSLAPGDQPQHF.

This chain links TRBV19 with TRBJ2-1; 8 bases match TRBD1. The CDR3 has 14 residues. From germline, CDR1 is LNHDA and CDR2 SQIVND (reference sequence). J lost 4 bases, V lost 5 bases, and 4 bases had no gene match. Here the CDR3 reads CASSPDRAYNEQFF. DNA for the CDR3: TGTGCCAGTAGTCCGGACAGGGCTTACAATGAGCAGTTCTTC.

The rearrangement uses TRBV19 and TRBJ2-5; 11 nucleotides line up with TRBD1. The ends lost 4 bases at V and 4 bases at J; junction bases unmatched: 5. The CDR3 is 15 residues long. Germline CDR1 and CDR2: LNHDA and SQIVND (reference sequence). CDR3 nucleotides: TGTGCCAGTAGTAAGCATGGGACAGGGGGAGAGACCCAGTACTTC. Protein product: CASSKHGTGGETQYF.

The V gene is TRBV28, the J gene TRBJ1-2; perhaps TRBD1 as D (6 bases). The germline V gene encodes CDR1 MDHEN and CDR2 SYDVKM. V lost 7 bases and J 1 base, leaving 13 bases between the germline ends. The CDR3 runs 14 residues. This CDR3 reads CASTPGARNYGYTF. The CDR3 region has the DNA TGTGCCAGCACCCCAGGGGCGCGTAACTATGGCTACACCTTC.

This clone was detected only once. V gene TRBV27 combines with J gene TRBJ1-1; D gene unclear. CDR3 length: 17 amino acids. V was cut by 5 bases and J by 0 bases, with 19 bases left in between. Germline values: CDR1 MNHEY, CDR2 SMNVEV (reference sequence). CDR3 DNA sequence: TGTGCCAGCAGTCTCAGAGGGTGGGGTCTTATGAACACTGAAGCTTTCTTT. Translated: CASSLRGWGLMNTEAFF.

CDR3 bases: TGCGCCAGCAGACAGACAGGGGATCAGCCCCAGCATTTT. It is translated as CASRQTGDQPQHF. This rearrangement joins TRBV10-2 to TRBJ1-5; 8 bases align to TRBD1. There are 13 residues in the CDR3. Germline-derived CDR1 and CDR2 are WSHSY and SAAADI. V was pared by 6 bases and J by 5 bases, with 3 bases of the junction left unmatched.

The chain couples TRBV30 to TRBJ1-1; D is ambiguous. The germline gives CDR1 GTSNPN, CDR2 SVGIG (reference sequence). This CDR3 is 12 amino acids long. Trimming took 3 bases from V and 1 from J, leaving 6 bases between them. The CDR3 coding sequence is TGTGCCTGGAGCCCGGGGAACACTGAAGCTTTCTTT. This sequence encodes CAWSPGNTEAFF.

The chain's CDR3 is CASISGLFYNEQFF. As DNA, the CDR3 is TGTGCCAGCATTTCGGGACTATTCTACAATGAGCAGTTCTTC. The chain has TRBV28 and TRBJ2-1; 7 nucleotides match TRBD2. The CDR3 length is 14 residues. The germline CDR1 and CDR2 sequences are MDHEN and SYDVKM. V trimming: 7 bases; J trimming: 3 bases; junction bases outside the gene matches: 6.

This chain uses TRBV4-1 with TRBJ2-5; possibly TRBD2 for D (5 bases). The CDR3 loop spans 15 amino acids. Germline V gene sequence: CDR1 MGHRA, CDR2 YSYEKL. V dropped 1 base and J dropped 1 base, with 10 bases sitting between them. CDR3 loop: CASSQGWSGQETQYF. In DNA form, the CDR3 reads TGCGCCAGCAGCCAAGGTTGGAGCGGCCAAGAGACCCAGTACTTC.

Here the CDR3 DNA reads TGTGCCAGCAGCTTAAAGCGGGAGGGCCAGGAAGAGACCCAGTACTTC. It yields the protein CASSLKREGQEETQYF. This chain links TRBV7-7 with TRBJ2-5; TRBD2 matches at 10 bases. Germline V lookup: CDR1 SSHAT, CDR2 FNYEAQ (reference sequence). The CDR3 contains 16 residues. The V segment lost 2 bases and the J segment 3 bases; nucleotides outside the gene matches: 6.

The chain is built from TRBV7-9 and TRBJ2-5, with D perhaps matching TRBD1 (6 bases). The DNA end lines up better with TRBJ2-7; the J call may be wrong. Per germline, CDR1 SEHNR and CDR2 FQNEAQ (reference sequence). CDR3 length: 15 residues. The CDR3 region has the DNA TGTGCCAGCACCGTAACAGGGAAGGCGTCCTACGAGCAGTACTTC. Translation: CASTVTGKASYEQYF.

This clone has just a few counts. The J gene is TRBJ2-7, the V gene TRBV6-1, with a tentative D call TRBD2 (5 bases). CDR1 is MNHNS and CDR2 is SASEGT in the germline V gene. This CDR3 spans 17 amino acids. Trimming pared 0 bases from V and 0 bases from J, leaving 15 bases between. The CDR3, as DNA: TGTGCCAGCAGTGAAGCAGGAGGCCTCATCTTCTCCTACGAGCAGTACTTC. This codes for CASSEAGGLIFSYEQYF.

J is TRBJ2-1 and V is TRBV19, with a tentative D call TRBD2 (6 bases). Germline V gene sequence: CDR1 LNHDA, CDR2 SQIVND (reference sequence). V lost 7 bases and J lost 2, with 12 bases in between. The length of the CDR3 is 14 residues. The CDR3 spells CASTAGSTYNEQFF. DNA for the CDR3: TGTGCCAGTACCGCCGGGAGCACCTACAATGAGCAGTTCTTC.

The chain joins TRBV6-5 to TRBJ2-5; 10 nucleotides align to TRBD1. This CDR3 is 16 amino acids long. The trim removed 2 bases at V and 3 bases at J, leaving 6 bases unmatched. Germline CDR1 MNHEY, CDR2 SVGAGI. CDR3 in amino acids: CASSYPHGTGEETQYF. In nucleotides, the CDR3 is TGTGCCAGCAGTTACCCACATGGGACAGGGGAAGAGACCCAGTACTTC.

This clone has only a few counts. The gene calls are TRBV5-1 and TRBJ2-1; TRBD1 is a possible D gene (6 bases). The CDR3 extends over 15 amino acids. Germline V gives CDR1 SGHRS, CDR2 YFSETQ. Trimming shortened V by 2 bases and J by 1 base, and 10 bases separated the two germline ends. This CDR3 is CASSFQDRSYNEQFF. In DNA form, the CDR3 reads TGCGCCAGCAGCTTCCAAGACAGGTCCTACAATGAGCAGTTCTTC.

The J gene is TRBJ1-1, the V gene TRBV6-5, with TRBD1 matching 9 bases. The CDR3 contains 16 residues. Germline trimming cut 2 bases from V and 5 bases from J; bases unmatched to any gene: 9. Looked up from germline, CDR1 is MNHEY and CDR2 is SVGAGI. The CDR3 sequence: CASSYTPTGGGTEAFF. As DNA, the CDR3 is TGTGCCAGCAGTTACACCCCAACAGGGGGCGGGACTGAAGCTTTCTTT.

The chain links TRBV7-8 to TRBJ1-4, with 7 bases fitting TRBD1. The J segment lost 13 bases and the V segment lost 3 bases, leaving 17 bases of the junction unmatched. The CDR3 totals 16 residues. Germline CDR1 SGHVS, CDR2 FQNEAQ. The CDR3 reads CASSLGSGTAPAGLFF. The CDR3 DNA sequence: TGTGCCAGCAGCTTGGGTTCCGGGACAGCCCCCGCGGGACTGTTTTTT.

This clone appeared a single time. V and J are TRBV6-8 and TRBJ1-5; 7 positions match TRBD1. CDR1 is MNHGY and CDR2 is SAAAGT in the germline V gene. V lost 8 bases, J lost 7 bases, and 8 bases stayed unmatched. This CDR3 contains 13 residues. CDR3 residues: CASGHRGFQPQHF. The CDR3 DNA follows: TGTGCCAGCGGTCACAGGGGATTCCAGCCCCAGCATTTT.

CDR3 sequence reads: CASSLDLFPQGAGYGYTF. CDR3 in DNA: TGTGCCAGCAGCTTAGATCTATTCCCCCAGGGGGCAGGCTATGGCTACACCTTC. The chain is built from TRBV11-2 and TRBJ1-2; 8 bases match TRBD1. The ends lost 0 bases at V and 4 bases at J; junction bases unmatched: 13. CDR3 length: 18 amino acids. Germline V gene sequence: CDR1 SGHAT, CDR2 FQNNGV. Looking up the rest from reference TRBV11-2 and TRBJ1-2 gives the full variable domain: EAGVAQSPRYKIIEKRQSVAFWCNPISGHATLYWYQQILGQGPKLLIQFQNNGVVDDSQLPKDRFSAERLKGVDSTLKIQPAKLEDSAVYLCASSLDLFPQGAGYGYTFGSGTRLTVV.

The DNA for the CDR3 is TGTGCCAGCAGTTTTACCACTTCCTACGAGCAGTACTTC. This gives the protein CASSFTTSYEQYF. This chain links TRBV2 with TRBJ2-7; no definite D call. V lost 5 bases and J 1 base, leaving 9 bases between the germline ends. The germline CDR1 and CDR2 sequences are SNHLY and FYNNEI. CDR3 length: 13 amino acids. The full variable domain, completed using reference TRBV2 and TRBJ2-7, is EPEVTQTPSHQVTQMGQEVILRCVPISNHLYFYWYRQILGQKVEFLVSFYNNEISEKSEIFDDQFSVERPDGSNFTLKIRSTKLEDSAMYFCASSFTTSYEQYFGPGTRLTVT.